The 2 T cell receptor beta chains in this list originate from one sample, sequenced in a study of radiation and T cells in renal cell carcinoma (dated by TCRdb to the early 2020s). Receptors were amplified or captured by the immunoSEQ multiplex PCR assay. In TCRdb, the immuneACCESS table is reduced to in-frame sequences with V and J assigned. These tables do not hold every clone; where another copy was compared, an unresolved V gene accounts for under half, and the others remain unexplained. The sample has approximately 100,000 clones on record, roughly 90% of them singletons. Together, the top ten hold 7% to 9% of the sample. In the paper's terms, the time point label means: baseline pretreatment blood. Read against the paper, the sample's treatment or condition label means: 15 Gy SBRT to primary tumor, nephrectomy 4 weeks later. The sample was blood, taken from a patient whose treatment included radiotherapy and nephrectomy. The receptors were sampled from a man in his fifties with renal cell carcinoma.

The chain links TRBV28 to TRBJ2-7; D uncertain. This CDR3 spans 14 amino acids. V was clipped by 10 bases and J by 1 base, with 17 bases between them. In germline, CDR1 is MDHEN, CDR2 SYDVKM. The CDR3 reads CATLTFGSSYEQYF. CDR3 sequence (DNA): TGTGCCACCCTCACATTCGGCTCATCCTACGAGCAGTACTTC. Full variable domain (remainder filled in from reference TRBV28 and TRBJ2-7): DVKVTQSSRYLVKRTGEKVFLECVQDMDHENMFWYRQDPGLGLRLIYFSYDVKMKEKGDIPEGYSVSREKKERFSLILESASTNQTSMYLCATLTFGSSYEQYFGPGTRLTVT.

The V gene is TRBV6-1, the J gene TRBJ2-4; D gene uncertain. From germline, CDR1 is MNHNS and CDR2 SASEGT. The germline V and J ends were trimmed by 8 bases and 9 bases, with 20 bases remaining between them. CDR3 length: 14 residues. The CDR3 here is CASAPDLGNGIQYF. CDR3 sequence (DNA): TGTGCCAGCGCACCGGACCTCGGCAACGGCATTCAGTACTTC.